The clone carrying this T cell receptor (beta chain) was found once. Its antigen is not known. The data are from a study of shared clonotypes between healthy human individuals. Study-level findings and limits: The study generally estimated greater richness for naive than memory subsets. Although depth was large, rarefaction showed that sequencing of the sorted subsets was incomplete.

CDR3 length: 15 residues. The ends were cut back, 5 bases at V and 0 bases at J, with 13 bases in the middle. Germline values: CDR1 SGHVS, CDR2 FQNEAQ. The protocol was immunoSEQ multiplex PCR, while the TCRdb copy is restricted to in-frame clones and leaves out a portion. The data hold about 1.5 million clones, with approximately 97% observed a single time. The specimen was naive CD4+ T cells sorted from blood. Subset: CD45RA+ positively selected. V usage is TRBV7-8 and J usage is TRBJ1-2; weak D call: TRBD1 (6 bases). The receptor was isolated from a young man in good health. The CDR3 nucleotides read TGTGCCAGCAGCAGTGAGGGGGTAGCTAACTATGGCTACACCTTC. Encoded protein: CASSSEGVANYGYTF.